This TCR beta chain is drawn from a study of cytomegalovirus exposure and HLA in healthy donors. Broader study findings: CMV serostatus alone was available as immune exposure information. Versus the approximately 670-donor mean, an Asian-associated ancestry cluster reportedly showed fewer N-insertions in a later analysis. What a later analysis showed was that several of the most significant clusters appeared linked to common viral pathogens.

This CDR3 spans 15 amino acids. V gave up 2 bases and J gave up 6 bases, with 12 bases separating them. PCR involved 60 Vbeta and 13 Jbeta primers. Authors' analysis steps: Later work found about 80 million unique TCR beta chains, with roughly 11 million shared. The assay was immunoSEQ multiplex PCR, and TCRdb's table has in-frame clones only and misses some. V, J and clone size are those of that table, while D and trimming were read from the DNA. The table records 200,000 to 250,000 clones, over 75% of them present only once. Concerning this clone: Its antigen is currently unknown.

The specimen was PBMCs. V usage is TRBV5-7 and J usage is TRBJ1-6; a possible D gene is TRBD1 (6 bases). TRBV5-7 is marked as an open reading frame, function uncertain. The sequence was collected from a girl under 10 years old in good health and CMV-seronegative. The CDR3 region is CASSLSGQRNSPLHF. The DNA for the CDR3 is TGTGCCAGCAGCTTATCCGGACAGCGTAATTCACCCCTCCACTTT.